A selection of T cell receptor beta chains follows, all from one sample in a study of shared clonotypes between healthy human individuals. Assay used: immunoSEQ multiplex PCR; TCRdb lists only in-frame clones, some missing. The sample shows about 1.5 million clones, 95% to 99% of them seen only once. Source material: naive CD4+ T cells sorted from blood. The receptor set was obtained from a man aged 25-40 years in good health. CDR3s include the opening cysteine and the closing phenylalanine or tryptophan. Each record gives: CDR3 protein, V gene, J gene.

CASSHWDGGGTDTQYF	TRBV6-6	TRBJ2-3
CASSQDQGAGGNTIYF	TRBV14	TRBJ1-3
CASSSPSNGELFF	TRBV7-7	TRBJ2-2
CASSLSGHYYGYTF	TRBV28	TRBJ1-2
CASRALAGGYNEQFF	TRBV2	TRBJ2-1
CASSYSGQGRPDTQYF	TRBV6-6	TRBJ2-3
CASSIRLAADTQYF	TRBV19	TRBJ2-3
CASSLSNFQETQYF	TRBV5-4	TRBJ2-5
CAISESGGLGLAYEQYF	TRBV10-3	TRBJ2-7
CSAGGDREQFF	TRBV20-1	TRBJ2-1
CASSLGRGHGELFF	TRBV5-1	TRBJ2-2
CASIGTNYEQYF	TRBV6-1	TRBJ2-7
CASSRGLGSYNEQFF	TRBV18	TRBJ2-1
CASTLVAGQGITGELFF	TRBV5-1	TRBJ2-2
CASSPRTARLVERYEQYF	TRBV28	TRBJ2-7
CASSVDGRAEYEQYF	TRBV9	TRBJ2-7